This entry lists 8 T cell receptor beta chains sequenced from one sample in a study of blood T cell repertoires in COVID-19 (dated by TCRdb to about 2020). Library creation used the immunoSEQ multiplex PCR assay. In TCRdb, the immuneACCESS table is reduced to in-frame sequences with V and J assigned. These tables do not hold every clone; where another copy was compared, an unresolved V gene accounts for under half, and the others remain unexplained. This sample is represented by 250,000 to 350,000 clones; around 87% of them were singletons. Roughly 7.1% of the sample is held by the ten biggest clonotypes. The sample comprised peripheral blood. The receptors originated from a woman aged 50 to 65 who had recovered from COVID-19.

V and J are TRBV6-1 and TRBJ2-7, with TRBD1 as a possible D gene (6 bases). V lost 2 bases and J 12 bases, leaving 17 bases between the germline ends. From germline, CDR1 is MNHNS and CDR2 SASEGT. The CDR3 covers 13 residues. The CDR3 sequence is CASSETGNTGTYF. The CDR3 DNA reads as TGTGCCAGCAGTGAAACAGGGAATACGGGAACGTACTTC.

The chain has TRBV7-8 and TRBJ1-5; 9 bases are shared with TRBD1. Per the germline V gene, CDR1 is SGHVS and CDR2 is FQNEAQ. The V segment lost 5 bases and the J segment 5 bases; nucleotides outside the gene matches: 7. This CDR3 spans 15 amino acids. CDR3 sequence: CASSAGTGSYQPQHF. The CDR3 nucleotides are TGTGCCAGCAGCGCTGGGACAGGGAGCTATCAGCCCCAGCATTTT.

The J gene is TRBJ2-5, the V gene TRBV14; D gene uncertain. Germline lookup yields CDR1 SGHDN and CDR2 FVKESK. Between the trimmed V and J ends, which lost 1 base and 2 bases, there was a span of 14 bases. This CDR3 region has 16 residues. Here the CDR3 DNA reads TGTGCCAGCAGCCAAGCCCGTTTTGGGCTGCAAGAGACCCAGTACTTC. Translated: CASSQARFGLQETQYF.

The rearrangement joins TRBV28 to TRBJ1-2; tentatively, D is TRBD1 (5 bases). CDR1 is MDHEN and CDR2 is SYDVKM in the germline V gene. This CDR3 spans 17 amino acids. V was clipped by 1 base and J by 2 bases, with 17 bases between them. The CDR3: CASSLSGGGFTNYGYTF. The CDR3 DNA follows: TGTGCCAGCAGTTTATCGGGGGGAGGCTTTACAAACTATGGCTACACCTTC.

The chain is built from TRBV6-6 and TRBJ2-7; perhaps TRBD1 as D (5 bases). V dropped 7 bases and J dropped 2 bases, with 12 bases sitting between them. Germline CDR1 MNHNY, CDR2 SVGAGI (reference sequence). The CDR3 loop spans 13 amino acids. The CDR3 sequence is CASTGQGPYEQYF. In nucleotides, the CDR3 is TGTGCCAGCACCGGGCAGGGCCCCTACGAGCAGTACTTC.

J is TRBJ2-1 and V is TRBV7-9, with TRBD2 identical over 13 bases. Germline-derived CDR1 and CDR2 are SEHNR and FQNEAQ (reference sequence). This CDR3 is built from 16 residues. With V trimmed by 8 bases and J by 5 bases, 9 bases remained unmatched. The CDR3 nucleotides are TGTGCCAGCCGCACCAGGACTAGCGGGGGCCACAATGAGCAGTTCTTC. Its protein product is CASRTRTSGGHNEQFF.

This clone was seen a single time. The rearrangement uses TRBV6-2 or TRBV6-3 and TRBJ1-4, with 9 bases that match TRBD1. The germline CDR1 and CDR2 sequences are MNHEY and SVGEGT. The CDR3 spans 14 residues. The V gene end was trimmed by 6 bases and the J gene end by 8 bases; junction bases not matched to a gene: 7. CDR3 in DNA: TGTGCCAGCAGCCGCGACAGGGGGAGAGAAAAACTGTTTTTT. Translation gives CASSRDRGREKLFF.

This clone was observed a few times. The chain links TRBV6-1 to TRBJ1-5; 7 bases agree with TRBD1. V was clipped by 3 bases and J by 5 bases; unmatched bases: 7. CDR1 MNHNS and CDR2 SASEGT come from the germline V gene. CDR3 length: 15 amino acids. This CDR3 is CASSDGSRGYQPQHF. Written as DNA, the CDR3 is TGTGCCAGCAGTGATGGAAGCAGGGGGTATCAGCCCCAGCATTTT.